This T cell receptor beta chain originates from a study of CD8+CD57+ T cells in acquired aplastic anemia (dated by TCRdb to between 2017 and 2018). With regard to the full study: A mean of 3.2 ug of DNA, ranging from about 0.19 to 30 ug, was extracted from sorted CD4+ and CD8+ cells. Healthy donor samples averaged roughly 9.9 million reads for CD4+ and roughly 11 million for CD8+ cells.

Study-wide conclusions, independent of this receptor: Some 30 CD8+ CDR3 sequences were found to be shared between patients and controls, but these sequences appeared to be highly expressed in patients and within the immunodominant clones of the patients. Between patients and healthy controls, no significant difference in CD8+ Simpson's diversity was found (P=0.060).

In regard to this clonotype: Its cognate antigen has yet to be identified. Base-call qualities are not available, and no considerably larger clone is one nucleotide away.

In the study, sorted CD4+ and CD8+ blood T cells from patients with severe aplastic anemia and from healthy subjects underwent deep sequencing of TCR repertoires. Ficoll-Paque density gradient centrifugation was used to isolate peripheral blood mononuclear cells. Before DNA extraction, CD4+ and CD8+ T cells were sorted by FACS or by magnetic beads. The CDR3 contains 15 residues, cysteine and phenylalanine counted. The DNA shown is the 45-base CDR3, in frame from base 1. The CDR1 and CDR2 encoded by the germline V gene (reference sequence) are LNHDA and SQIVND. Trimming accounts for 4 bases at V and 4 bases at J, while the number of junction bases matched to no gene is 2. Genomic DNA served as template for TCR beta VDJ combination and CDR3 sequence profiling. An Illumina HiSeq 2000 was the platform used for TCR repertoire sequencing. In the original analysis: Repertoire assessment relied on Simpson's diversity index, CDR3 size and DJ length profiles, and TRBV/TRBJ rearrangement plots. The most abundant DNA sequence in the deep sequencing data was taken as the immunodominant clone. CDR3 amino acid sequences were checked for sharing between subjects and were compared against published repertoires and the VDJdb database. TCRdb cleaned the public reads at Q25 with fastp, built clones with MiXCR and kept in-frame beta chains. Records with the same CDR3 protein are collapsed into one entry carrying the most frequent genes and DNA. Here the V and J calls rest on TCRdb's processing, not on the authors' analysis. The sample data list under 250,000 distinct CDR3 sequences, and approximately 35% of these were observed just once. The top ten hold roughly 1.1% of the sample.

The sequence was collected from a human donor in good health, serving as a control. The chain joins TRBV19 to TRBJ2-1, with 12 bases in between that match TRBD2. Material for sequencing was sorted CD4+, CD8+, or CD8+CD57+ T cells (not recorded which) from PBMCs. At the DNA level, the sequence is TGTGCCAGTAGTACACTAGCGGGAGGATACAATGAGCAGTTCTTC. It is translated as CASSTLAGGYNEQFF.